The 5 T cell receptor beta chains presented below share a single source sample, sequenced in a study of blood T cell repertoires in COVID-19. Assay: immunoSEQ multiplex PCR; the TCRdb copy retains only in-frame clones and omits some. The table shows 95,000 to 150,000 clones, with 65% to 90% occurring only once. Sequenced material: peripheral blood. These TCRs come from an elderly man with acute or convalescent COVID-19.

The chain is built from TRBV3-1 (or the pseudogene TRBV3-2) and TRBJ1-4, with D unclear. The CDR3 is 16 amino acids. Looked up from germline, CDR1 is LGHDT and CDR2 is YNNKEL (reference sequence). Trimming took 4 bases from V and 8 from J, leaving 20 bases between them. The CDR3 protein is CASSLLGGSQGEKLFF. DNA for the CDR3: TGTGCCAGCAGCCTACTGGGCGGGTCCCAAGGGGAAAAACTGTTTTTT.

In its sample, this clone was seen a few times. The chain has TRBV29-1 and TRBJ1-2; D is undetermined. The CDR3 is 11 residues long. The V gene's germline CDR1 is SQVTM and CDR2 ANQGSEA. V lost 4 bases and J lost 6, with 9 bases in between. The CDR3 sequence: CSVGGRDGYTF. The CDR3 region has the DNA TGCAGCGTTGGAGGGAGGGATGGCTACACCTTC.

V usage is TRBV7-9 and J usage is TRBJ1-6, with D hard to call. The CDR3 runs to 14 residues. Trimming stripped 5 bases from V and 7 bases from J, with 12 bases between. CDR1 and CDR2 (germline): SEHNR, FQNEAQ (reference sequence). Here the CDR3 reads CASSLDTRNSPLHF. Here the CDR3 DNA reads TGTGCCAGCAGCCTAGATACGAGAAATTCACCCCTCCACTTT.

This rearrangement joins TRBV18 to TRBJ1-1, with D possibly TRBD1 on 6 matching bases. The germline V and J ends were trimmed by 4 bases and 2 bases, with 20 bases remaining between them. CDR3 size: 17 residues. CDR1 is KGHSH, CDR2 LQKENI, per germline. CDR3 nucleotide sequence: TGTGCCAGCTCACGATTATTACAGGGCCAGATTAACACTGAAGCTTTCTTT. This encodes CASSRLLQGQINTEAFF. Together with reference TRBV18 and TRBJ1-1, the CDR3 gives the full variable domain: NAGVMQNPRHLVRRRGQEARLRCSPMKGHSHVYWYRQLPEEGLKFMVYLQKENIIDESGMPKERFSAEFPKEGPSILRIQQVVRGDSAAYFCASSRLLQGQINTEAFFGQGTRLTVV.

The gene calls are TRBV18 and TRBJ1-2, with 9 bases identical to TRBD1. The CDR3 is made up of 15 amino acids. CDR1 and CDR2 (germline): KGHSH, LQKENI. J was trimmed by 4 bases and V by 5 bases; bases with no gene match: 8. In DNA form, the CDR3 reads TGTGCCAGCTCATCCCGGGACAGGGACGGCTATGGCTACACCTTC. Encoded protein: CASSSRDRDGYGYTF. Full variable domain (rest looked up from reference TRBV18 and TRBJ1-2): NAGVMQNPRHLVRRRGQEARLRCSPMKGHSHVYWYRQLPEEGLKFMVYLQKENIIDESGMPKERFSAEFPKEGPSILRIQQVVRGDSAAYFCASSSRDRDGYGYTFGSGTRLTVV.